The clone carrying this TCR beta chain was picked up one time. In the original workflow: Reference gene primer amplification yielded estimated nucleated cell counts. The assay was immunoSEQ multiplex PCR, and TCRdb's table has in-frame clones only and misses some. From that table come the V and J calls and clone size; the DNA was used to work out D and trimming. Found here are approximately 73,000 clones, approximately 89% of them singletons; the top ten hold approximately 1.9%. This record comes from a study of blood T cell repertoires in COVID-19. As for the study in general: Italy, Spain and the United States were the sources of the convalescent and acute COVID-19 samples. The analysed material was cDNA or gDNA that came from T cells, B-cell-depleted T cells, or PBMCs.

The CDR3 extends over 13 amino acids. The germline V gene encodes CDR1 SGDLS and CDR2 YYNGEE. Trimming pared 1 base from V and 2 bases from J, leaving 6 bases between. This chain joins TRBV9 and TRBJ2-5; D is unclear. This receptor was identified in a woman aged 55-70 years with acute or convalescent COVID-19. The material sequenced was peripheral blood. The CDR3 loop reads CASSVHTQETQYF. The CDR3 DNA follows: TGTGCCAGCAGCGTACACACGCAAGAGACCCAGTACTTC.